A selection of T cell receptor beta chains follows, all from one sample in a study of cytomegalovirus exposure and HLA in healthy donors. Assay: immunoSEQ multiplex PCR; the TCRdb copy retains only in-frame clones and omits some. The sample holds over 150,000 clones, 75% to 85% seen once. Sequenced sample: PBMCs. The receptor set was obtained from an older woman in good health and CMV-seropositive. CDR3s include the opening cysteine and the closing phenylalanine or tryptophan. Each record gives: CDR3 protein, CDR3 DNA, D gene, J gene, V gene, clone size. The D gene is left open where the match is weak. Clone size is shown for a subset of rows, as once, few, many or a class of expanded clone.

CDR3aa: CASSYESNTDTQYF; CDR3nt: TGTGCCAGCAGTTACGAGTCCAACACAGATACGCAGTATTTT; d_gene: -; j_gene: TRBJ2-3; v_gene: TRBV6-5; abundance: -
CDR3aa: CASSPARTRDEQFF; CDR3nt: TGTGCCAGCAGCCCCGCCAGGACTCGCGATGAGCAGTTCTTC; d_gene: -; j_gene: TRBJ2-1; v_gene: TRBV7-8; abundance: few
CDR3aa: CAWSVNRGLIGELFF; CDR3nt: TGTGCCTGGAGTGTGAACAGGGGGCTCATCGGGGAGCTGTTTTTT; d_gene: TRBD1; j_gene: TRBJ2-2; v_gene: TRBV30; abundance: -
CDR3aa: CASSSGLAGAARGETQYF; CDR3nt: TGTGCCAGCAGCTCCGGACTAGCGGGAGCCGCCCGCGGTGAGACCCAGTACTTC; d_gene: TRBD2; j_gene: TRBJ2-5; v_gene: TRBV5-4; abundance: -
CDR3aa: CASSLGISGGATGELFF; CDR3nt: TGTGCCAGCAGCTTAGGGATTAGCGGGGGGGCCACCGGGGAGCTGTTTTTT; d_gene: TRBD2; j_gene: TRBJ2-2; v_gene: TRBV7-2; abundance: few
CDR3aa: CASSAIGGTAYNEQFF; CDR3nt: TGTGCCAGCAGCGCCATAGGCGGGACAGCCTACAATGAGCAGTTCTTC; d_gene: -; j_gene: TRBJ2-1; v_gene: TRBV7-3; abundance: -
CDR3aa: CASSNDRVPTYGYTF; CDR3nt: TGCGCCAGCAGCAACGACAGGGTTCCGACCTATGGCTACACCTTC; d_gene: TRBD1; j_gene: TRBJ1-2; v_gene: TRBV5-1; abundance: -
CDR3aa: CASSPGSPLHF; CDR3nt: TGTGCCAGCAGCCCGGGTTCACCCCTCCACTTT; d_gene: -; j_gene: TRBJ1-6; v_gene: TRBV28; abundance: -
CDR3aa: CASSPPEVSYEQYF; CDR3nt: TGTGCCAGCTCACCACCGGAGGTGAGCTACGAGCAGTACTTC; d_gene: -; j_gene: TRBJ2-7; v_gene: TRBV18; abundance: -
CDR3aa: CASRVGSYNEQFF; CDR3nt: TGTGCCAGCAGGGTGGGCAGCTACAATGAGCAGTTCTTC; d_gene: -; j_gene: TRBJ2-1; v_gene: TRBV28; abundance: -
CDR3aa: CASSYSAPPGEQFF; CDR3nt: TGTGCCAGCAGCTATAGCGCTCCACCAGGTGAGCAGTTCTTC; d_gene: -; j_gene: TRBJ2-1; v_gene: TRBV7-3; abundance: once
CDR3aa: CASSPLAGGKNIQYF; CDR3nt: TGTGCCAGCAGCCCACTAGCGGGAGGGAAAAACATTCAGTACTTC; d_gene: TRBD2; j_gene: TRBJ2-4; v_gene: TRBV7-3; abundance: -
CDR3aa: CASSARGHRDTEAFF; CDR3nt: TGTGCCAGCAGCGCCCGAGGGCACCGTGACACTGAAGCTTTCTTT; d_gene: -; j_gene: TRBJ1-1; v_gene: TRBV21-1; abundance: -
CDR3aa: CASTPLAGFSYEQYF; CDR3nt: TGTGCCAGCACCCCCCTAGCGGGGTTTTCCTACGAGCAGTACTTC; d_gene: TRBD2; j_gene: TRBJ2-7; v_gene: TRBV6-1; abundance: -
CDR3aa: CAISGVGVGGTDTQYF; CDR3nt: TGTGCCATCAGTGGGGTAGGGGTGGGAGGTACAGATACGCAGTATTTT; d_gene: -; j_gene: TRBJ2-3; v_gene: TRBV10-3; abundance: -
CDR3aa: CASSHLKGTGLPSGANVLTF; CDR3nt: TGCGCCAGCAGCCATCTTAAGGGCACAGGGCTACCCTCGGGGGCCAACGTCCTGACTTTC; d_gene: -; j_gene: TRBJ2-6; v_gene: TRBV4-3; abundance: -
CDR3aa: CASSMERLSADTQYF; CDR3nt: TGCGCCAGCAGCATGGAGCGCTTAAGCGCAGATACGCAGTATTTT; d_gene: -; j_gene: TRBJ2-3; v_gene: TRBV4-3; abundance: -
CDR3aa: CASRRKLESYNEQFF; CDR3nt: TGCGCCAGCAGGCGGAAGTTGGAGTCCTACAATGAGCAGTTCTTC; d_gene: -; j_gene: TRBJ2-1; v_gene: TRBV5-1; abundance: -
CDR3aa: CASSYARTGNTEAFF; CDR3nt: TGTGCCAGCAGTTACGCCAGGACAGGGAACACTGAAGCTTTCTTT; d_gene: TRBD1; j_gene: TRBJ1-1; v_gene: TRBV6-5; abundance: -